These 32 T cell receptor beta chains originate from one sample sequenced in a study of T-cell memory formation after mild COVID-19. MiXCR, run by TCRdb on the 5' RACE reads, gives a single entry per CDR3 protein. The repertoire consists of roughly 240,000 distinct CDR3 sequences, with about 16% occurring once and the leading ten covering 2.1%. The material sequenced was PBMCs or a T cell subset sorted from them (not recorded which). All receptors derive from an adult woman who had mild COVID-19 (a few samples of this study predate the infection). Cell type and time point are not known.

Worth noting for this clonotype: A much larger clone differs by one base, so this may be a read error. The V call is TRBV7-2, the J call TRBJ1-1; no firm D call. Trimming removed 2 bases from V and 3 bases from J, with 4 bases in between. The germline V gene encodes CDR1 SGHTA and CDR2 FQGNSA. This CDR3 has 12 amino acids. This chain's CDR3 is CASSLMYTEAFF. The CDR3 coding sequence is TGTGCCAGCAGCTTAATGTACACTGAAGCTTTCTTT.

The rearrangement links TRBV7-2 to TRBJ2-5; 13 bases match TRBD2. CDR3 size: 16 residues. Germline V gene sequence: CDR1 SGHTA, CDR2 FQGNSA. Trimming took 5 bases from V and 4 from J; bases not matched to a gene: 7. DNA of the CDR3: TGTGCCAGCAGCCCACGACTAGCGGGGGGTTCAGAGACCCAGTACTTC. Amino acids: CASSPRLAGGSETQYF.

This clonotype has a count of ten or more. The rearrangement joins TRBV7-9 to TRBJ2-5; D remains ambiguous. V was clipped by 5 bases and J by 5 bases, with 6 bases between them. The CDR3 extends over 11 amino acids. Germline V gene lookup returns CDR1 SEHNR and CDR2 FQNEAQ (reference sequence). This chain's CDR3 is CASSRTETQYF. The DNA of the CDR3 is TGTGCCAGCAGCCGAACGGAGACCCAGTACTTC.

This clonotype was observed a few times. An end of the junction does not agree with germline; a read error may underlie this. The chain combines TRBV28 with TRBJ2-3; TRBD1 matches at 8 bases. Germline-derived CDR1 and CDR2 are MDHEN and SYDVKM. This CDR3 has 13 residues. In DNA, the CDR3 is TGTGCCAGCAGTTTATCCAGCCAGGGGGCACCCTCTTTT. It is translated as CASSLSSQGAPSF.

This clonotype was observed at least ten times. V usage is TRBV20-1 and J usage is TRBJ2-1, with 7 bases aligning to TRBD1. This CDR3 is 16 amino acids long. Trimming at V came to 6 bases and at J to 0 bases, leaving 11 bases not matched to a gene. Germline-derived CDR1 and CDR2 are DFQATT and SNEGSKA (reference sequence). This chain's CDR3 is CSAHVDRTYSYNEQFF. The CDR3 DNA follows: TGCAGTGCCCACGTGGACAGGACCTACTCCTACAATGAGCAGTTCTTC.

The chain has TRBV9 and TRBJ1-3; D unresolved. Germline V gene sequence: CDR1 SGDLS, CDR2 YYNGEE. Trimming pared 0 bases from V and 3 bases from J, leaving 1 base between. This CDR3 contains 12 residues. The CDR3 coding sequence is TGTGCCAGCAGCGTAGATGGAAACACCATATATTTT. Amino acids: CASSVDGNTIYF.

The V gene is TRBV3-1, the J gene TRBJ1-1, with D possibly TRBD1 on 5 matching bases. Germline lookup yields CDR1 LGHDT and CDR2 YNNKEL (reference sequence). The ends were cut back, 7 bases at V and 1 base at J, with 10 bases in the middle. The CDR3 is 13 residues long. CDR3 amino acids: CASTHGGNTEAFF. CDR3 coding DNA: TGTGCCAGCACCCACGGGGGGAACACTGAAGCTTTCTTT.

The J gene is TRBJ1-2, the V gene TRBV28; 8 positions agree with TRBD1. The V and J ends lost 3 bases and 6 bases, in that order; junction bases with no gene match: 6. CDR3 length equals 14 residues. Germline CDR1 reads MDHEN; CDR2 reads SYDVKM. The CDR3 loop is CASSFSDRVHGYTF. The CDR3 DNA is TGTGCCAGCAGTTTTTCGGACAGGGTTCATGGCTACACCTTC.

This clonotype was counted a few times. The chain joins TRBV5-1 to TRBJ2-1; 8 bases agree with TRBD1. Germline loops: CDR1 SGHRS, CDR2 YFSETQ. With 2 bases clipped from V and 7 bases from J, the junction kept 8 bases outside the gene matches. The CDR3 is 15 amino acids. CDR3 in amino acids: CASSLHQGAANEQFF. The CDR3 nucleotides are TGCGCCAGCAGCTTACATCAGGGGGCAGCTAATGAGCAGTTCTTC.

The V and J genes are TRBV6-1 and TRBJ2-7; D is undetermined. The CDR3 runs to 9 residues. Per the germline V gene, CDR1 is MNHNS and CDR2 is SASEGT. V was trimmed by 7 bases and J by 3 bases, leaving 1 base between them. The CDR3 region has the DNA TGTGCCAGCAACTACGAGCAGTACTTC. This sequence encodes CASNYEQYF.

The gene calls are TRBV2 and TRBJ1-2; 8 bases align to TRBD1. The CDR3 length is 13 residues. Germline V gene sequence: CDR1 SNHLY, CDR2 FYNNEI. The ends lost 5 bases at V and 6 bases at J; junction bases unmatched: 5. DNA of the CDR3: TGTGCCAGCAGTTCGCAGGGGGCGAATGGCTACACCTTC. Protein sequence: CASSSQGANGYTF.

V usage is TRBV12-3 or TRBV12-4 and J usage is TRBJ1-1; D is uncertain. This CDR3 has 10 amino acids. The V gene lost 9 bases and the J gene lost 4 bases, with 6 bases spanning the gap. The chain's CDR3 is CASRLTEAFF. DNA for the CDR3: TGTGCCAGTAGACTCACTGAAGCTTTCTTT.

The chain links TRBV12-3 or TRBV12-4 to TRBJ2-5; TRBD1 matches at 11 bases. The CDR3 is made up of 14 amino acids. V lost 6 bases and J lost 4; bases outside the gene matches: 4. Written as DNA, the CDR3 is TGTGCCAGCAGCTGGACAGGGGGCCCAGAGACCCAGTACTTC. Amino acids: CASSWTGGPETQYF.

The CDR3 loop is CASSPRYGQGSYNEQFF. In nucleotides, the CDR3 is TGTGCCAGCAGCCCTCGTTACGGACAGGGGTCCTACAATGAGCAGTTCTTC. The chain recombines TRBV7-9 with TRBJ2-1; 9 nucleotides line up with TRBD1. This CDR3 spans 17 amino acids. Germline V lookup: CDR1 SEHNR, CDR2 FQNEAQ (reference sequence). With V trimmed by 5 bases and J by 1 base, 9 bases remained unmatched.

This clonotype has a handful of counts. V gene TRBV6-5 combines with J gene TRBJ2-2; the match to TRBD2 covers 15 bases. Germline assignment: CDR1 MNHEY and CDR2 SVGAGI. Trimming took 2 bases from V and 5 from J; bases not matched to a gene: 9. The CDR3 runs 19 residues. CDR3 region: CASSYRTSGRALGTGELFF. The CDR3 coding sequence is TGTGCCAGCAGTTACAGGACTAGCGGGAGGGCCCTCGGTACCGGGGAGCTGTTTTTT.

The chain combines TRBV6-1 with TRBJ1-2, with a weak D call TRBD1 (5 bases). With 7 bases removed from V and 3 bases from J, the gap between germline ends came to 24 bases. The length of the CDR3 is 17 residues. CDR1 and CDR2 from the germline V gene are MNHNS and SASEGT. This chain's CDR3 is CASTSGRALTGDYGYTF. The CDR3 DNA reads TGTGCCAGCACTTCCGGCAGGGCCCTGACCGGAGACTATGGCTACACCTTC.

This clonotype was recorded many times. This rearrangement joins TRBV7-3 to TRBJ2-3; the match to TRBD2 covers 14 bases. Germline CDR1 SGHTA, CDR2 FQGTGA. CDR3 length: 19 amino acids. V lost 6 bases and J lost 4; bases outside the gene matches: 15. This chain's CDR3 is CASSSTPPGTSGSADTQYF. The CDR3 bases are TGTGCCAGCAGTTCCACTCCCCCAGGGACTAGCGGGAGCGCAGATACGCAGTATTTT. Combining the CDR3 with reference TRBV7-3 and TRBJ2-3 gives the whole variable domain GAGVSQTPSNKVTEKGKYVELRCDPISGHTALYWYRQSLGQGPEFLIYFQGTGAADDSGLPNDRFFAVRPEGSVSTLKIQRTERGDSAVYLCASSSTPPGTSGSADTQYFGPGTRLTVL.

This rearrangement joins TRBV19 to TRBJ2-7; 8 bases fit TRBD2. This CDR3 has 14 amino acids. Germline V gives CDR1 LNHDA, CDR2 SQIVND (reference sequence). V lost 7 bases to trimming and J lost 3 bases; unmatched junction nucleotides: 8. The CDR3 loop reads CASKFTSGNYEQYF. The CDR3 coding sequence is TGTGCCAGTAAATTTACTAGCGGTAACTACGAGCAGTACTTC. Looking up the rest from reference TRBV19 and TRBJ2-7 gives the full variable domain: DGGITQSPKYLFRKEGQNVTLSCEQNLNHDAMYWYRQDPGQGLRLIYYSQIVNDFQKGDIAEGYSVSREKKESFPLTVTSAQKNPTAFYLCASKFTSGNYEQYFGPGTRLTVT.

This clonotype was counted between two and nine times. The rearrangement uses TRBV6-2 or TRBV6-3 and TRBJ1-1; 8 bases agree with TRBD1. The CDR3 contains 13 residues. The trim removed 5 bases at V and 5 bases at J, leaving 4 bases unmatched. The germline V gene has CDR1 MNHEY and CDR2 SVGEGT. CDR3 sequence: CASSDTGGTEAFF. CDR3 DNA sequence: TGTGCCAGCAGTGATACAGGGGGGACTGAAGCTTTCTTT.

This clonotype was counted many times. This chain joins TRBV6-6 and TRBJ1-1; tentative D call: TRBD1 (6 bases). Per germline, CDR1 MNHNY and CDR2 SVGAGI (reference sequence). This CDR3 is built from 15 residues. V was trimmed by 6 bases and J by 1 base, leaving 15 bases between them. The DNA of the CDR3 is TGTGCCAGCAGGGCCCAGGGACACCAGAACACTGAAGCTTTCTTT. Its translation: CASRAQGHQNTEAFF.

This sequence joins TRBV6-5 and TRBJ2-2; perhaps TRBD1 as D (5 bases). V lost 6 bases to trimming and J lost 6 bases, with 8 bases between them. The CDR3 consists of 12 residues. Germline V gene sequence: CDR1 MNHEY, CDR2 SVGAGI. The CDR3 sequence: CASRTVAGELFF. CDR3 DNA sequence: TGTGCCAGCAGGACAGTAGCCGGGGAGCTGTTTTTT.

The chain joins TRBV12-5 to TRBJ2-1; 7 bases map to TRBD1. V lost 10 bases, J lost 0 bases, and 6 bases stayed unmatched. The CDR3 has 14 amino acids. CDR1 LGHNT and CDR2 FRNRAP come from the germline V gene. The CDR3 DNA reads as TGTGCTACCATGGGACAGTCCTCCTACAATGAGCAGTTCTTC. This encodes CATMGQSSYNEQFF.

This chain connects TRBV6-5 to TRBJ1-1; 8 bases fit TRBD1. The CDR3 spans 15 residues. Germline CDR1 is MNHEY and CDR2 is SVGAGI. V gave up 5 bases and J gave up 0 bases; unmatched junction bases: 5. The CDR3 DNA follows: TGTGCCAGCAGTGAGGACAGGGCCATGAACACTGAAGCTTTCTTT. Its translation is CASSEDRAMNTEAFF.

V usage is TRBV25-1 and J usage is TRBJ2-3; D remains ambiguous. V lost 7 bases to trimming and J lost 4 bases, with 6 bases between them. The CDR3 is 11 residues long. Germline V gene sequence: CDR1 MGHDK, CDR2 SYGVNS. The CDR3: CASTRADTQYF. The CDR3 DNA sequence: TGTGCCAGCACCCGAGCAGATACGCAGTATTTT.

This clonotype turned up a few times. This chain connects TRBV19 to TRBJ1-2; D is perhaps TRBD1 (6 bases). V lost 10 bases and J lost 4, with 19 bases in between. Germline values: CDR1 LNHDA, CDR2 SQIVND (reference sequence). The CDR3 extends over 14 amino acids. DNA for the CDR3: TGTGCCACGGCCCGGGCAAGGGGGTCCTATGGCTACACCTTC. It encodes CATARARGSYGYTF.

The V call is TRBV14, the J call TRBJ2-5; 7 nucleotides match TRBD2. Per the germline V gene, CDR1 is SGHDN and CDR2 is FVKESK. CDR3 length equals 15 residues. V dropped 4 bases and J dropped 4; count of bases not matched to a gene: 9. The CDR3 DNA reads TGTGCCAGCAGCCGGCAAAGCGGGAAGGGAGAGACCCAGTACTTC. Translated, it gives CASSRQSGKGETQYF. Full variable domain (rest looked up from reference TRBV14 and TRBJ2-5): EAGVTQFPSHSVIEKGQTVTLRCDPISGHDNLYWYRRVMGKEIKFLLHFVKESKQDESGMPNNRFLAERTGGTYSTLKVQPAELEDSGVYFCASSRQSGKGETQYFGPGTRLLVL.

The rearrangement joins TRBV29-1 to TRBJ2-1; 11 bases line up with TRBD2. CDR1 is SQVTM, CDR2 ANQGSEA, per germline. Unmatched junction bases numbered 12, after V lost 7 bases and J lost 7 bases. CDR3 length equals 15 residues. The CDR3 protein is CSEKGRLAGINEQFF. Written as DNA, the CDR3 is TGCAGCGAGAAAGGGCGACTAGCGGGAATTAATGAGCAGTTCTTC.

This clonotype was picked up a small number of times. The CDR3 bases are TGTGCCAGCAGCGCAACAGGGGCGTCGGTGAAAAACTATGGCTACACCTTC. Its translation: CASSATGASVKNYGYTF. This sequence joins TRBV9 and TRBJ1-2, with 7 bases identical to TRBD1. J lost 2 bases, V lost 3 bases, and 13 bases had no gene match. The CDR3 consists of 17 residues. Germline V CDR1 and CDR2: SGDLS, YYNGEE.

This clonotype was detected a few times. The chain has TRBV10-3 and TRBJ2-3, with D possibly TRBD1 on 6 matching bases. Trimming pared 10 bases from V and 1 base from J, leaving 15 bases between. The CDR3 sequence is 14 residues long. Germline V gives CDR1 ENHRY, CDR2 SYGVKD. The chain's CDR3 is CATPGHPRTDTQYF. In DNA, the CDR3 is TGTGCCACGCCGGGACATCCGCGCACAGATACGCAGTATTTT.

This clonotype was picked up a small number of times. The CDR3 reads CASSPTGGIRTQYF. The CDR3 DNA reads TGTGCCAGCAGCCCGACAGGGGGAATTCGGACCCAGTACTTC. V usage is TRBV14 and J usage is TRBJ2-5, with 9 bases aligning to TRBD1. The ends lost 4 bases at V and 7 bases at J; junction bases unmatched: 7. The CDR3 totals 14 residues. Germline lookup yields CDR1 SGHDN and CDR2 FVKESK.

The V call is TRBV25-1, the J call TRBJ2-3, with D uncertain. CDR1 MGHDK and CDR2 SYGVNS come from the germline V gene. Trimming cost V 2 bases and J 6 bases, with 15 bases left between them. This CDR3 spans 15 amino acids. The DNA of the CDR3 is TGTGCCAGCAGTGAAGGAGCGCTTATGTCTGATACGCAGTATTTT. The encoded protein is CASSEGALMSDTQYF.

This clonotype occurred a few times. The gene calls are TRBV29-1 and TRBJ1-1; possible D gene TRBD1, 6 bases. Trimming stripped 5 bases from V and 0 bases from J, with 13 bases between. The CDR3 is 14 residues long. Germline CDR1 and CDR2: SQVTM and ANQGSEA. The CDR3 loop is CSVYGGAMNTEAFF. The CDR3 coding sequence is TGCAGCGTTTATGGGGGCGCCATGAACACTGAAGCTTTCTTT. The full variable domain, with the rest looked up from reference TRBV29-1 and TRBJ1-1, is SAVISQKPSRDICQRGTSLTIQCQVDSQVTMMFWYRQQPGQSLTLIATANQGSEATYESGFVIDKFPISRPNLTFSTLTVSNMSPEDSSIYLCSVYGGAMNTEAFFGQGTRLTVV.